The clone carrying this T cell receptor beta chain was picked up many times. Antigen: not known. Diagnoses were established using clinical symptoms, serum thyroxine and TRAb, thyroid ultrasound and orbital computed tomography. The CDR3 runs 13 residues. Germline CDR1 SEHNR, CDR2 FQNEAQ (reference sequence). With 6 bases clipped from V and 15 bases from J, the junction kept 7 bases outside the gene matches. Using RNA transcripts as the source, TCR beta CDR3 regions were amplified. Initially, a first-round RT-PCR of the TCR CDR3 employed the HTBI primer set. In TCRdb, the multiplex PCR reads were re-called with MiXCR into one record per CDR3 protein. Here the sample spans hundreds of thousands of distinct CDR3 sequences, more than 12% being singletons. The data were obtained in a study of T cells in Graves' hyperthyroidism and ophthalmopathy. General study points: The model foresaw ophthalmopathy a median around 6 months prior to onset. Most clonotypes expanded in thyroid above 0.001 were likewise present in blood.

The sequenced material came from blood. V gene TRBV7-9 combines with J gene TRBJ2-1; 14 positions agree with TRBD2. The sequence was obtained from a woman in her forties or fifties with Graves' ophthalmopathy. In DNA form, the CDR3 reads TGTGCCAGCAGTTCGACTAGCGGGAGGGCCCGGTTCTTC. Residues: CASSSTSGRARFF.